This paragraph covers one T cell receptor beta chain sequence. This clone was counted between two and nine times. Its antigen has not been determined. The sample holds no much larger clone one base away, and base qualities are not on file. To sequence the TCRbeta CDR3 region, genomic DNA was isolated from the sorted cells. The immunoSEQ Assay was used for sequencing of TCRbeta CDR3 regions. In its TCRdb copy, this immuneACCESS table keeps in-frame sequences only and misses some clones. Where compared with another copy, unresolved V genes explain less than half of these, and the others have no known cause. A total of tens of thousands of clones appear in this sample, about 86% of them only once. Of the sample, 4.4% falls within the top ten clones. These data belong to a study of OX40 agonist ivuxolimab in advanced cancers. With regard to the full study: Ivuxolimab was a fully human IgG2 agonistic monoclonal antibody targeting the costimulatory receptor OX40 (CD134). Partial responses occurred in three dose-escalation patients: two with cutaneous melanoma and one with hepatocellular carcinoma. Intravenous ivuxolimab was administered to patients every 2 weeks at six dose levels: 0.01, 0.1, 0.3, 1.5, 3 and 10 mg/kg. Prior anti-PD-1, anti-PD-L1 or anti-CTLA-4 therapy was permitted, and 40% to 50% of dose-escalation patients had received checkpoint inhibitors. The paper describes the monotherapy dose-escalation part (N = 52 patients) of the phase I trial of ivuxolimab. A male proportion of nearly 85% and a mean age of 60 years, ranging from about 20 to 79, were recorded for the dose-escalation cohort. Of the approximately 54 dose-escalation patients, hepatocellular carcinoma was present in approximately 20, melanoma in approximately 15, renal cell carcinoma in 9 and head and neck cancer in 9. The point of sequencing TCRbeta in the periphery was to test whether ivuxolimab changed TCR sequence diversity and drove clonal T-cell expansion. General study outcomes and caveats: In the 0.1-3.0 mg/kg groups, partial responders had among the lowest normalized peripheral clonal expansion, particularly in CD8+ T cells. Low levels of normalized T-cell clonal expansion were also shown by some nonresponding patients. At doses of 0.1 to 3.0 mg/kg, clonal expansion of both CD4+ and CD8+ T cells in blood was seen between baseline and week 6. After ivuxolimab, more expanded clones were found on average in CD8+ T cells than in CD4+ T cells. Antigen specificity was not determined for the clonally expanded peripheral T cells.

The trial excluded patients who had a history of autoimmune disease or who were on systemic immunosuppression. Peripheral blood for TCR sequencing was drawn from every dose cohort at baseline, at cycle 4 day 1 and at cycle 7 day 1. Samples came from an open-label, multicenter, first-in-human phase I dose-escalation trial of ivuxolimab. The trial enrolled adults with locally advanced or metastatic head and neck squamous cell, hepatocellular, melanoma or renal cell carcinoma. Before TCR sequencing, CD4+ T cells and CD8+ T cells from peripheral blood were sorted into separate populations. According to the germline V gene (reference sequence), CDR1 reads LNHDA and CDR2 reads SQIVND. Including the terminal cysteine and phenylalanine, the CDR3 comprises 21 residues. The sequence is cut down to CDR3 DNA, 63 bases in frame from base 1. V loses 2 bases, J loses 11 bases, and the germline ends lie 39 bases apart.

This TCR was recovered from an adult with an advanced solid tumor such as melanoma, head and neck, liver or kidney cancer. Sequenced here: CD4+ or CD8+ T cells sorted from blood, sampled in a trial of the OX40 agonist ivuxolimab. This sequence uses TRBV19 and TRBJ1-1; TRBD1 is possibly the D segment (6 matching bases). The CDR3 sequence is CASSISNRELSRNSWMREAFF. DNA sequence: TGTGCCAGTAGTATATCGAACAGGGAACTCTCTCGAAACTCATGGATGCGGGAGGCTTTCTTT.